This T cell receptor beta chain came from a study of T-cell memory formation after mild COVID-19 (dated by TCRdb to about 2021). A note on the overall study: TCR sequence clusters from the two donors were largely donor specific. In a couple of donors, T-cell clones that expanded and contracted after mild COVID-19 were tracked by sequencing TCRalpha and TCRbeta repertoires over time. Two young, previously healthy adult volunteers made up the cohort, one male and one female.

General study outcomes and caveats: Clones that contracted from day 15 to 85 showed balanced CD4/CD8 phenotypes, whereas a second wave of clones that expanded from day 15 to 37 leaned towards CD4+. Only a couple of mild cases were covered by the study, and larger cohorts that include severe cases with pre-infection samples were considered necessary. Whether the second-wave clones peaking on day 37 were SARS-CoV-2 specific was not confirmed. Contracting CD4+ clones appeared mostly in the CM and EM memory subsets, whereas CD8+ clones were enriched in EMRA. The detection of some responding clones in pre-infection memory suggests that pre-existing cross-reactive memory T cells joined the SARS-CoV-2 response.

These reads were obtained on an Illumina NovaSeq 6000. cDNA libraries for TCRalpha and TCRbeta were prepared by 5'RACE using constant-segment primers, with sample barcodes and unique molecular identifiers added. RNA was extracted from every sample with Trizol reagent. The libraries were amplified in two PCR steps, and the second step added a second sample barcode and Illumina TruSeq adapters. The libraries were sequenced on an Illumina NovaSeq using 2 x 150 bp paired-end reads. Turning to the authors' computational methods: Reads were demultiplexed and collapsed into UMI-guided consensus sequences with migec v1.2.7. Using mixcr v2.1.11, the UMI consensuses were aligned to TRA and TRB V and J templates and assembled into clonotypes. A clonotype was counted as expanded or contracted only when both edgeR and NoisET called the clonotype significant, with the noise models trained on biological replicates. edgeR calls used a false discovery rate-adjusted p below 0.01 and a log2 fold-change threshold of 1. As an exploratory analysis of dynamics, PCA with hierarchical clustering was applied to max-normalized trajectories of the 1000 most abundant clonotypes. The CD4 or CD8 phenotype of responding clones was assigned using the separately sequenced CD4+ and CD8+ repertoires. Using fastp trimming at Q25 and MiXCR clonotype assembly, TCRdb reanalyzed the public sequencing data and kept in-frame beta chains. One record per CDR3 amino acid sequence lists the most common genes and DNA. These V and J calls originate from TCRdb's pipeline instead of the authors' own analysis. The sample table records 150,000 or so distinct CDR3 sequences; roughly 12% of these occur just once. The ten largest clonotypes hold 3.5% to 4.5% of the sample.

As for this clonotype: Which antigen it targets is not known. The sample holds no much larger clone one base away, and base qualities are not on file.

Relative to germline, V is missing 0 bases and J is missing 0 bases, with 4 bases of the junction outside any gene match. The CDR3 numbers 17 residues from cysteine through phenylalanine. Only the CDR3 part of the read is kept: 51 bases, read in frame from the first base. Based on the germline V gene, the CDR1 and CDR2 sequences are LGHNA and YNFKEQ. Ficoll-Paque density gradient centrifugation was used to isolate PBMCs. This sequence originates from a young man who had mild COVID-19 (a few samples of this study predate the infection). The sample titles of this study are shuffled in the database, so cell type and time point are left out; the donor was told from shared clones. In this chain, TRBV4-2 is recombined with TRBJ2-5, and 10 junction bases match TRBD2. The specimen was PBMCs or a T cell subset sorted from them (not recorded which). Here the CDR3 is given as CASSQDRAGGYQETQYF. The nucleotide sequence reads as follows: TGTGCCAGCAGCCAAGATCGAGCGGGAGGGTACCAAGAGACCCAGTACTTC.